These 29 T cell receptor beta chains were sequenced from one sample in a study of shared clonotypes between healthy human individuals. Profiling relied on immunoSEQ multiplex PCR, and the TCRdb table lists in-frame clones only, not all of them. The table lists about 2.4 million clones, more than 85% of them singletons. Sequencing was carried out using naive CD4+ T cells from PBMCs. The subset: CD45RA+ positively selected. These receptors all stem from a man between 18 and 35 years old in good health. Some clones in this sample may be carry-over from other donors' samples.

This clone showed up just once. This chain joins TRBV27 and TRBJ2-5, with 7 positions matching TRBD1. The J call may be mistaken, given a closer DNA end match to TRBJ2-7. Per the germline V gene, CDR1 is MNHEY and CDR2 is SMNVEV (reference sequence). CDR3 length: 16 amino acids. The CDR3 bases are TGTGCCAGCAGTTTAAGTCGGCACAGGGGTAGATACGAGCAGTACTTC. Amino acid sequence: CASSLSRHRGRYEQYF.

In its sample, this clone was seen once. The chain combines TRBV25-1 with TRBJ1-3, with D perhaps TRBD1 (5 bases). CDR1 MGHDK and CDR2 SYGVNS come from the germline V gene. Trimming took off 8 bases at V and 4 bases at J, with 18 bases between the two ends. CDR3 length: 15 residues. The CDR3 DNA reads TGTGCCAGCGGGGGTCATAGGACAATCGGAAACACCATATATTTT. Encoded protein: CASGGHRTIGNTIYF.

V is TRBV27 and J is TRBJ2-1; D remains unclear. Germline CDR1 is MNHEY and CDR2 is SMNVEV (reference sequence). V was clipped by 3 bases and J by 1 base, with 10 bases between them. The CDR3 totals 15 residues. CDR3 sequence (DNA): TGTGCCAGCAGTTTTAGGCAGCCTTCCTACAATGAGCAGTTCTTC. Translation: CASSFRQPSYNEQFF.

This rearrangement joins TRBV5-1 to TRBJ1-2, with D maybe TRBD1 (5 bases). This CDR3 has 20 residues. From germline, CDR1 is SGHRS and CDR2 YFSETQ. Trimming removed 0 bases from V and 2 bases from J, with 26 bases in between. The CDR3 sequence is CASSLGGNWRSVQANYGYTF. Written as DNA, the CDR3 is TGCGCCAGCAGCTTGGGGGGGAATTGGCGAAGCGTACAGGCAAACTATGGCTACACCTTC.

V is TRBV19 and J is TRBJ2-2; the match to TRBD1 covers 8 bases. The CDR3 spans 16 residues. The ends lost 3 bases at V and 5 bases at J; junction bases unmatched: 8. Germline values: CDR1 LNHDA, CDR2 SQIVND (reference sequence). The CDR3 protein is CASSIFRDRRTGELFF. The CDR3 DNA follows: TGTGCCAGTAGTATTTTTCGGGACAGGAGGACCGGGGAGCTGTTTTTT.

The V and J genes are TRBV25-1 and TRBJ1-4; D ambiguous. The CDR3 extends over 15 amino acids. CDR1 MGHDK and CDR2 SYGVNS come from the germline V gene. Trimming removed 5 bases at V and 1 base at J, with 11 bases between. The CDR3, as DNA: TGTGCCAGCAGTTTAGGTGGACTAACTAATGAAAAACTGTTTTTT. It encodes CASSLGGLTNEKLFF.

CDR3 in DNA: TGTGCCAGCAGTCCCAAACCGGGACTAGCGGGAATCAATGAGCAGTTCTTC. It is translated as CASSPKPGLAGINEQFF. The J gene is TRBJ2-1, the V gene TRBV27, with TRBD2 matching 13 bases. V lost 5 bases and J lost 6; bases outside the gene matches: 10. Germline CDR1 reads MNHEY; CDR2 reads SMNVEV (reference sequence). This CDR3 spans 17 amino acids.

This chain links TRBV7-7 with TRBJ2-5, with 9 bases matching TRBD2. The V gene's germline CDR1 is SSHAT and CDR2 FNYEAQ (reference sequence). V was clipped by 3 bases and J by 5 bases; unmatched bases: 7. This CDR3 contains 15 residues. Here the CDR3 reads CASSFSAGGGETQYF. CDR3 nucleotides: TGTGCCAGCAGCTTCTCAGCGGGAGGTGGGGAGACCCAGTACTTC.

V is TRBV28 and J is TRBJ2-4; D remains ambiguous. Per the germline V gene, CDR1 is MDHEN and CDR2 is SYDVKM. The V and J ends lost 3 bases and 0 bases respectively, with 9 bases between them. CDR3 length equals 15 residues. CDR3 region: CASSFESLAKNIQYF. The CDR3 nucleotides are TGTGCCAGCAGTTTCGAGAGTCTAGCCAAAAACATTCAGTACTTC.

The genes are TRBV4-1 and TRBJ1-6, with TRBD1 identical over 10 bases. The CDR3 is 15 amino acids. With V trimmed by 3 bases and J by 8 bases, 4 bases remained unmatched. Germline V gene data show CDR1 as MGHRA and CDR2 as YSYEKL. The CDR3, as DNA: TGCGCCAGCAGCCAGAGCGGGACAGGGGATTCACCCCTCCACTTT. It is translated as CASSQSGTGDSPLHF.

This chain joins TRBV18 and TRBJ1-4; D not certain. The CDR3 length is 16 residues. With 0 bases removed from V and 1 base from J, the gap between germline ends came to 9 bases. The germline V gene encodes CDR1 KGHSH and CDR2 LQKENI. CDR3 DNA sequence: TGTGCCAGCTCACCACCGTCCGGGCGAACTAATGAAAAACTGTTTTTT. Encoded protein: CASSPPSGRTNEKLFF.

The chain combines TRBV7-2 with TRBJ2-7, with a tentative D call TRBD2 (6 bases). From germline, CDR1 is SGHTA and CDR2 FQGNSA. Trimming took off 3 bases at V and 4 bases at J, with 13 bases between the two ends. The length of the CDR3 is 14 residues. CDR3 sequence reads: CASSFRAGSYEQYF. The CDR3 DNA reads TGTGCCAGCAGCTTTCGGGCGGGATCATACGAGCAGTACTTC.

The chain couples TRBV28 to TRBJ2-7; no clear D. Trimming stripped 4 bases from V and 7 bases from J, with 23 bases between. Per the germline V gene, CDR1 is MDHEN and CDR2 is SYDVKM. The CDR3 has 16 amino acids. CDR3 loop: CASSSPTRFESWEQYF. For the CDR3, the DNA is TGTGCCAGCAGTTCCCCGACAAGGTTTGAATCTTGGGAGCAGTACTTC.

The table lists this clone with a count of one. This chain links TRBV28 with TRBJ2-1, with D possibly TRBD2 on 5 matching bases. Trimming cost V 5 bases and J 12 bases, with 17 bases left between them. Germline CDR1 MDHEN, CDR2 SYDVKM. The CDR3 consists of 13 residues. This CDR3 is CASSLGDWQAQFF. CDR3 coding DNA: TGTGCCAGCAGTCTGGGAGACTGGCAAGCGCAGTTCTTC. The whole variable domain, filled in from reference TRBV28 and TRBJ2-1, reads DVKVTQSSRYLVKRTGEKVFLECVQDMDHENMFWYRQDPGLGLRLIYFSYDVKMKEKGDIPEGYSVSREKKERFSLILESASTNQTSMYLCASSLGDWQAQFFGPGTRLTVL.

This chain uses TRBV27 with TRBJ2-2; no clear D gene. The CDR3 covers 11 residues. CDR1 MNHEY and CDR2 SMNVEV come from the germline V gene (reference sequence). Trimming removed 5 bases at V and 7 bases at J, with 5 bases between. The CDR3 protein is CASSEYGELFF. The DNA of the CDR3 is TGTGCCAGCAGTGAGTACGGGGAGCTGTTTTTT.

Comment on this clone: Other DNA sequences within the sample encode an identical CDR3. The CDR3, as DNA: TGTGCCAGCAGTGAATCAGGGGGTGATCAGCCCCAGCATTTT. It is translated as CASSESGGDQPQHF. The genes are TRBV6-1 and TRBJ1-5, with 7 nucleotides matching TRBD1. The trim removed 2 bases at V and 5 bases at J, leaving 3 bases unmatched. Germline CDR1 reads MNHNS; CDR2 reads SASEGT. This CDR3 is built from 14 residues.

This chain joins TRBV9 and TRBJ1-6, with a tentative D call TRBD1 (6 bases). Trimming cost V 5 bases and J 2 bases, with 11 bases left between them. CDR1 is SGDLS, CDR2 YYNGEE, per germline. This CDR3 is built from 15 residues. The CDR3 bases are TGTGCCAGCAGTTCGCAGGGGACCTATAATTCACCCCTCCACTTT. Translated: CASSSQGTYNSPLHF.

V and J are TRBV5-4 and TRBJ2-1; tentatively, D is TRBD2 (7 bases). Trimming shortened V by 6 bases and J by 4 bases, and 14 bases separated the two germline ends. There are 14 residues in the CDR3. The germline V gene encodes CDR1 SGHNT and CDR2 YYREEE (reference sequence). Here the CDR3 reads CASIKGGTYNEQFF. The CDR3 nucleotides are TGTGCCAGCATCAAGGGGGGGACGTACAATGAGCAGTTCTTC.

This chain links TRBV2 with TRBJ2-1; TRBD2 matches at 12 bases. Trimming took 2 bases from V and 5 from J; bases not matched to a gene: 10. The CDR3 has 18 amino acids. The germline V gene encodes CDR1 SNHLY and CDR2 FYNNEI. CDR3 residues: CASSERRTSGAGDNEQFF. The CDR3 bases are TGTGCCAGCAGTGAACGGAGGACTAGCGGGGCCGGGGACAATGAGCAGTTCTTC.

The chain uses TRBV29-1 and TRBJ1-1; D call uncertain. Germline V gives CDR1 SQVTM, CDR2 ANQGSEA. V was pared by 2 bases and J by 10 bases, with 17 bases between. The CDR3 is 13 residues long. CDR3 sequence (DNA): TGCAGCGTTGAACCCGGAGGGAGGGTGGGAGCTTTCTTT. This translates into CSVEPGGRVGAFF.

V gene TRBV11-2 combines with J gene TRBJ2-3; TRBD1 might be the D (6 bases). CDR1 is SGHAT, CDR2 FQNNGV, per germline. This CDR3 spans 16 amino acids. V shed 5 bases and J shed 4 bases, with 19 bases lying between them. CDR3 region: CASSLRRTAEADTQYF. DNA for the CDR3: TGTGCCAGCAGCCTTAGGCGGACAGCGGAGGCAGATACGCAGTATTTT.

This chain links TRBV12-5 with TRBJ1-1; the match to TRBD1 covers 10 bases. The V gene end was trimmed by 3 bases and the J gene end by 1 base; junction bases not matched to a gene: 5. Germline V gives CDR1 LGHNT, CDR2 FRNRAP. The CDR3 is 16 residues long. The CDR3 coding sequence is TGTGCTAGTGGTTTAGGACAGGGGGAGAGGAACACTGAAGCTTTCTTT. It yields the protein CASGLGQGERNTEAFF.

CDR3 DNA sequence: TGTGCCAGCAGCCAGGGGGACAGGGGGCTCAGCGGTGAAAAACTGTTTTTT. Its translation is CASSQGDRGLSGEKLFF. This chain uses TRBV11-2 with TRBJ1-4, with TRBD1 matching over 12 bases. The CDR3 spans 17 residues. With 5 bases clipped from V and 7 bases from J, the junction kept 11 bases outside the gene matches. Germline CDR1 and CDR2: SGHAT and FQNNGV.

Turning to this clone: The junction and the germline gene differ at one end; a read error may be behind it. The genes are TRBV7-2 and TRBJ2-5; D remains ambiguous. Germline values: CDR1 SGHTA, CDR2 FQGNSA. The CDR3 has 12 amino acids. The DNA of the CDR3 is TGTGCCAGCAGCCTCTACAACAATTTTAGGGACTTC. Protein product: CASSLYNNFRDF.

The chain combines TRBV2 with TRBJ2-7; D ambiguous. CDR3 length: 11 residues. V lost 5 bases, J lost 5 bases, and 7 bases lay in between. Germline V gene sequence: CDR1 SNHLY, CDR2 FYNNEI. The CDR3: CASSTINEQYF. The CDR3 DNA reads as TGTGCCAGCAGTACTATAAACGAGCAGTACTTC.

The rearrangement links TRBV7-2 to TRBJ2-5; D may be TRBD1 (5 bases). V was pared by 4 bases and J by 5 bases, with 11 bases between. The germline gives CDR1 SGHTA, CDR2 FQGNSA. The CDR3 spans 13 residues. CDR3 sequence: CASSSRVIETQYF. DNA for the CDR3: TGTGCCAGCAGCTCCAGGGTCATCGAGACCCAGTACTTC.

This chain links TRBV6-1 with TRBJ1-6; no clear D gene. Trimming cost V 7 bases and J 9 bases, with 10 bases left between them. The CDR3 sequence is 12 residues long. Looked up from germline, CDR1 is MNHNS and CDR2 is SASEGT. CDR3 sequence reads: CASKKQGSPLHF. For the CDR3, the DNA is TGTGCCAGCAAGAAACAAGGTTCACCCCTCCACTTT.

The J gene is TRBJ1-5, the V gene TRBV28; 8 bases are a match to TRBD1. V lost 10 bases, J lost 0 bases, and 5 bases stayed unmatched. The CDR3 covers 14 residues. Germline V gene sequence: CDR1 MDHEN, CDR2 SYDVKM. The CDR3 DNA is TGTGCCACCCGACAGGGGTATAGCAATCAGCCCCAGCATTTT. It translates to CATRQGYSNQPQHF. Full variable domain (remainder filled in from reference TRBV28 and TRBJ1-5): DVKVTQSSRYLVKRTGEKVFLECVQDMDHENMFWYRQDPGLGLRLIYFSYDVKMKEKGDIPEGYSVSREKKERFSLILESASTNQTSMYLCATRQGYSNQPQHFGDGTRLSIL.

The V gene is TRBV7-9, the J gene TRBJ2-6; tentative D call: TRBD1 (6 bases). The length of the CDR3 is 17 residues. V lost 8 bases to trimming and J lost 0 bases, with 17 bases between them. CDR1 is SEHNR and CDR2 is FQNEAQ in the germline V gene (reference sequence). The CDR3 sequence is CASLPDSPVSGANVLTF. The CDR3 DNA reads TGTGCCAGCCTGCCGGACAGCCCAGTCTCTGGGGCCAACGTCCTGACTTTC. The entire variable domain, with the rest obtained from reference TRBV7-9 and TRBJ2-6, is as follows: DTGVSQNPRHKITKRGQNVTFRCDPISEHNRLYWYRQTLGQGPEFLTYFQNEAQLEKSRLLSDRFSAERPKGSFSTLEIQRTEQGDSAMYLCASLPDSPVSGANVLTFGAGSRLTVL.